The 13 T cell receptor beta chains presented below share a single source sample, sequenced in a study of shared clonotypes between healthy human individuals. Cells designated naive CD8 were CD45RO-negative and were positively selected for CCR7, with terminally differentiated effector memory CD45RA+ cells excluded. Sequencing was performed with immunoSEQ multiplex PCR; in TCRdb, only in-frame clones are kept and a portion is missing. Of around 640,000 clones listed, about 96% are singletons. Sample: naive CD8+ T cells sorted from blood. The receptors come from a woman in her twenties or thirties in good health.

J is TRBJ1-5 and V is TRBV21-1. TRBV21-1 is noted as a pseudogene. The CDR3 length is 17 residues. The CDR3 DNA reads TGTGCCAGCAGCAACCTGTGCCTGGGACCGACTAATCAGCCCCAGCATTTT. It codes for CASSNLCLGPTNQPQHF.

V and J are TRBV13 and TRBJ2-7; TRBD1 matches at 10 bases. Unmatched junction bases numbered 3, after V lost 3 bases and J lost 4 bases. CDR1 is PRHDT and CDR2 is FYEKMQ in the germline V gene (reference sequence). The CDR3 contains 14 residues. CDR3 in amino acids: CASSLTGGEYEQYF. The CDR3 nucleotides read TGTGCCAGCAGCTTGACAGGGGGCGAGTACGAGCAGTACTTC. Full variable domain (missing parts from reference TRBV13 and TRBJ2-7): AAGVIQSPRHLIKEKRETATLKCYPIPRHDTVYWYQQGPGQDPQFLISFYEKMQSDKGSIPDRFSAQQFSDYHSELNMSSLELGDSALYFCASSLTGGEYEQYFGPGTRLTVT.

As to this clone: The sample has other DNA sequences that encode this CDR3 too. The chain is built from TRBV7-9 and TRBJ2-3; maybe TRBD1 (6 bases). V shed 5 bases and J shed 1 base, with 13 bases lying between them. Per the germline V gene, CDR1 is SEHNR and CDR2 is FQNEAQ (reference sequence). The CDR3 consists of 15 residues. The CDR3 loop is CASSLLTGGTDTQYF. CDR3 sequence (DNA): TGTGCCAGCAGCCTCTTGACAGGTGGCACAGATACGCAGTATTTT.

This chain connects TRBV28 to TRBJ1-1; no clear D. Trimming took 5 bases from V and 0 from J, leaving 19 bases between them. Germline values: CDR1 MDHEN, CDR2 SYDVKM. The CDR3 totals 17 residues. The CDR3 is CASSPFFRGGMNTEAFF. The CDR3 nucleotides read TGTGCCAGCAGTCCTTTTTTCCGGGGAGGGATGAACACTGAAGCTTTCTTT. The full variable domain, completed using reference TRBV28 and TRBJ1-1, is DVKVTQSSRYLVKRTGEKVFLECVQDMDHENMFWYRQDPGLGLRLIYFSYDVKMKEKGDIPEGYSVSREKKERFSLILESASTNQTSMYLCASSPFFRGGMNTEAFFGQGTRLTVV.

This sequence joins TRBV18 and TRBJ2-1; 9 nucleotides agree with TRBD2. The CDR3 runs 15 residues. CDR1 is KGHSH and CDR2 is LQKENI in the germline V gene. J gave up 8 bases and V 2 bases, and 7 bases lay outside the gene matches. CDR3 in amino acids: CASSPSEIAGDEQFF. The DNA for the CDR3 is TGTGCCAGCTCACCAAGTGAAATAGCGGGGGATGAGCAGTTCTTC.

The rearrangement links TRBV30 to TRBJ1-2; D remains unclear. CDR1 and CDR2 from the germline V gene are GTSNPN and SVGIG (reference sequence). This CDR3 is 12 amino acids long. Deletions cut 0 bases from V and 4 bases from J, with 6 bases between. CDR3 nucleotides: TGTGCCTGGAGTGTCTCCCTCTATGGCTACACCTTC. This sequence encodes CAWSVSLYGYTF. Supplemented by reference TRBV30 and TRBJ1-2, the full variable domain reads SQTIHQWPATLVQPVGSPLSLECTVEGTSNPNLYWYRQAAGRGLQLLFYSVGIGQISSEVPQNLSASRPQDRQFILSSKKLLLSDSGFYLCAWSVSLYGYTFGSGTRLTVV.

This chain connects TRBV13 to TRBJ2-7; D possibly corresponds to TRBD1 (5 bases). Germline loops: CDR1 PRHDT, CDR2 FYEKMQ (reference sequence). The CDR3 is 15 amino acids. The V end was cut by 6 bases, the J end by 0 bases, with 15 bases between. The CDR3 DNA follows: TGTGCCAGCAGTTATAACAGGTATAGCTCCTACGAGCAGTACTTC. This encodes CASSYNRYSSYEQYF.

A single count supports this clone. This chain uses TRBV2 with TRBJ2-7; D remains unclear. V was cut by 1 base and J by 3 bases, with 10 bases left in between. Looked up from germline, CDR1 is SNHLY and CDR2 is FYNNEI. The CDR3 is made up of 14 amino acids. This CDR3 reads CASSEGQDFYEQYF. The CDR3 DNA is TGTGCCAGCAGTGAAGGGCAAGATTTCTACGAGCAGTACTTC.

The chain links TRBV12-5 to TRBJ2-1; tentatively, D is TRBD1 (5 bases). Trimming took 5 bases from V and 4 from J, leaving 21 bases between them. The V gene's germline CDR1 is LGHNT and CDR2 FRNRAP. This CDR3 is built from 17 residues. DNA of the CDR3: TGTGCTAGTGGTACCAACGCCCGACAGACCGCGTACAATGAGCAGTTCTTC. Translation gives CASGTNARQTAYNEQFF. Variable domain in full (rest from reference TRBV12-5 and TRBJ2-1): DARVTQTPRHKVTEMGQEVTMRCQPILGHNTVFWYRQTMMQGLELLAYFRNRAPLDDSGMPKDRFSAEMPDATLATLKIQPSEPRDSAVYFCASGTNARQTAYNEQFFGPGTRLTVL.

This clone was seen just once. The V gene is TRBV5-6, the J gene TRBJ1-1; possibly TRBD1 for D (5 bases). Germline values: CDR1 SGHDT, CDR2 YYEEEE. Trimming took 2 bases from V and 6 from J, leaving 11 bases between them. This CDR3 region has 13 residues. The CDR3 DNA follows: TGTGCCAGCAGCTTCAAGGGGCAGGCTGAAGCTTTCTTT. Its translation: CASSFKGQAEAFF. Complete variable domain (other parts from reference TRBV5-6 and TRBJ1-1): DAGVTQSPTHLIKTRGQQVTLRCSPKSGHDTVSWYQQALGQGPQFIFQYYEEEERQRGNFPDRFSGHQFPNYSSELNVNALLLGDSALYLCASSFKGQAEAFFGQGTRLTVV.

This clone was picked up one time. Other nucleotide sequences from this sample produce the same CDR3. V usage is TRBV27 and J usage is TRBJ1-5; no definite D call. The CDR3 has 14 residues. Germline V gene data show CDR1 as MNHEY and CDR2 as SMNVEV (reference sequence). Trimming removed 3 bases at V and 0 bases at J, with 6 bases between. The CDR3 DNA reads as TGTGCCAGCAGTTTGTTGGGTAGCAATCAGCCCCAGCATTTT. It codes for CASSLLGSNQPQHF.

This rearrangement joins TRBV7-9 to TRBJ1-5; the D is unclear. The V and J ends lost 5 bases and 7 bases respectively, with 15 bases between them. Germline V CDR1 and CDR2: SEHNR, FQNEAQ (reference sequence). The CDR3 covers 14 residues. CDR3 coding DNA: TGTGCCAGCAGCGCAACGATGGGTGGCCAGCCCCAGCATTTT. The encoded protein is CASSATMGGQPQHF.

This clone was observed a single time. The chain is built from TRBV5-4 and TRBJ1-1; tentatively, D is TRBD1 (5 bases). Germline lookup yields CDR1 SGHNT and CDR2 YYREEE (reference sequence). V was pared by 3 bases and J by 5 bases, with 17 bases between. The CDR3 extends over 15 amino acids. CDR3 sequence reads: CASSWTPGPGTEAFF. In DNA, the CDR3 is TGTGCCAGCAGCTGGACCCCAGGGCCGGGTACTGAAGCTTTCTTT. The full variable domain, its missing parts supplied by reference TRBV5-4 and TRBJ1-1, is ETGVTQSPTHLIKTRGQQVTLRCSSQSGHNTVSWYQQALGQGPQFIFQYYREEENGRGNFPPRFSGLQFPNYSSELNVNALELDDSALYLCASSWTPGPGTEAFFGQGTRLTVV.